These 32 T cell receptor beta chains were all obtained from the same sample, sequenced in a study of metastatic and nonmetastatic thyroid tumors. MiXCR reprocessed the PCR reads for TCRdb. The sample carries around 50,000 clones, roughly 30% recorded once. No patient received treatment before thyroid surgery. The sample consisted of blood. The source of these receptors is a female donor with papillary thyroid cancer or a benign thyroid nodule (not recorded which). Some clones in this sample may be carry-over from other donors' samples.

This clone was seen only a few times. DNA of the CDR3: TGTGCCAGCAGGGGGACTAGCGGGCGTTCCTACGAGCAGTACTTC. Its translation is CASRGTSGRSYEQYF. This sequence joins TRBV6-1 and TRBJ2-7; 12 bases are a match to TRBD2. Germline V gene data show CDR1 as MNHNS and CDR2 as SASEGT. V was pared by 6 bases and J by 1 base, with 4 bases of the junction left unmatched. The CDR3 extends over 15 amino acids.

V and J are TRBV28 and TRBJ2-7, with TRBD1 matching 7 bases. The length of the CDR3 is 11 residues. V shed 3 bases and J 12 bases; nucleotides not matched to a gene: 5. CDR1 is MDHEN and CDR2 is SYDVKM in the germline V gene. This chain's CDR3 is CASSFLGQTYF. CDR3 nucleotide sequence: TGTGCCAGCAGTTTTCTGGGACAGACGTACTTC.

This clone was seen many times. The chain couples TRBV15 to TRBJ2-1; 11 bases align to TRBD1. The CDR3 extends over 17 amino acids. Looked up from germline, CDR1 is LNHNV and CDR2 is YYDKDF (reference sequence). The J segment lost 7 bases and the V segment lost 1 base, leaving 9 bases of the junction unmatched. The CDR3 DNA reads as TGTGCCACCAGCAGAGCTACCGGGACAGGGGGTTCTAATGAGCAGTTCTTC. Protein: CATSRATGTGGSNEQFF.

This clone has a count of ten or more. The rearrangement uses TRBV6-1 and TRBJ2-6; 7 nucleotides line up with TRBD2. Trimming at V came to 7 bases and at J to 4 bases, leaving 10 bases not matched to a gene. This CDR3 comprises 16 residues. Germline CDR1 is MNHNS and CDR2 is SASEGT. The CDR3 DNA sequence: TGTGCCAGCACCCACGGGGGGTTCGCGGGGGCCAACGTCCTGACTTTC. This codes for CASTHGGFAGANVLTF.

In its sample, this clone was seen a few times. The gene calls are TRBV6-4 and TRBJ2-1; D perhaps matches TRBD1 (5 bases). The CDR3 has 13 amino acids. Germline V gene data show CDR1 as MRHNA and CDR2 as SNTAGT. The V and J ends lost 3 bases and 14 bases respectively, with 17 bases between them. Here the CDR3 reads CASSEGQAAMKFF. As DNA, the CDR3 is TGTGCCAGCAGTGAGGGGCAGGCTGCGATGAAGTTCTTC.

Only a few counts were recorded for this clone. The V and J genes are TRBV7-2 and TRBJ1-2; D not resolved. In germline, CDR1 is SGHTA, CDR2 FQGNSA. V lost 3 bases, J lost 8 bases, and 13 bases lay in between. CDR3 length: 13 residues. CDR3 in DNA: TGTGCCAGCAGCTTTGCATGGGCGGGGGGCTACACCTTC. This encodes CASSFAWAGGYTF.

This clone was seen at least ten times. V gene TRBV20-1 combines with J gene TRBJ2-1; D is tentatively TRBD1 or TRBD2 (5 bases each). This CDR3 spans 13 amino acids. CDR1 DFQATT and CDR2 SNEGSKA come from the germline V gene (reference sequence). The ends were cut back, 4 bases at V and 5 bases at J, with 12 bases in the middle. In DNA, the CDR3 is TGCAGTGCTATTTGGGGGATTAACAATGAGCAGTTCTTC. It codes for CSAIWGINNEQFF.

In its sample, this clone was seen a few times. The chain joins TRBV19 to TRBJ1-1, with D maybe TRBD1 (5 bases). V dropped 1 base and J dropped 5 bases, with 14 bases sitting between them. The CDR3 contains 15 residues. Germline V gene lookup returns CDR1 LNHDA and CDR2 SQIVND (reference sequence). The CDR3 sequence is CASSIVPGGRTEAFF. The CDR3 DNA is TGTGCCAGTAGTATAGTGCCGGGGGGGAGGACTGAAGCTTTCTTT.

The chain carries TRBV27 and TRBJ2-1; 10 bases are a match to TRBD2. The CDR3 spans 18 residues. V was clipped by 0 bases and J by 2 bases; unmatched bases: 7. CDR1 and CDR2 from the germline V gene are MNHEY and SMNVEV (reference sequence). DNA of the CDR3: TGTGCCAGCAGTTTATCTGGTTTACTAGCGGGGACCTACAATGAGCAGTTCTTC. Translation: CASSLSGLLAGTYNEQFF.

CDR3 bases: TGCAGTGCTAGGGGGCGAAAGTCCCTCTCCTACGAGCAGTACTTC. Protein: CSARGRKSLSYEQYF. The V and J genes are TRBV20-1 and TRBJ2-7; tentative D call: TRBD1 (5 bases). Between the trimmed V and J ends, which lost 3 bases and 0 bases, there was a span of 15 bases. The CDR3 loop spans 15 amino acids. CDR1 is DFQATT, CDR2 SNEGSKA, per germline (reference sequence).

This chain uses TRBV2 with TRBJ2-2; D gene ambiguous. Looked up from germline, CDR1 is SNHLY and CDR2 is FYNNEI. Trimming removed 9 bases from V and 2 bases from J, with 16 bases in between. CDR3 length: 15 residues. CDR3 bases: TGTGCCAGTACACTGAAGGGCATCAACACCGGGGAGCTGTTTTTT. This encodes CASTLKGINTGELFF.

Many counts were recorded for this clone. The genes are TRBV9 and TRBJ2-2, with a weak D call TRBD2 (5 bases). V lost 4 bases and J lost 9, with 13 bases in between. The CDR3 runs 13 residues. CDR1 is SGDLS, CDR2 YYNGEE, per germline. CDR3 in amino acids: CASSPPRGRELFF. The CDR3 DNA reads as TGTGCCAGCAGCCCCCCCCGAGGGAGGGAGCTGTTTTTT.

This chain uses TRBV6-1 with TRBJ1-2; D perhaps matches TRBD1 (5 bases). V lost 2 bases to trimming and J lost 1 base, with 14 bases between them. This CDR3 spans 16 amino acids. CDR1 is MNHNS and CDR2 is SASEGT in the germline V gene. CDR3 sequence: CASSERGRVNNYGYTF. The CDR3 region has the DNA TGTGCCAGCAGTGAAAGGGGCAGGGTGAATAACTATGGCTACACCTTC.

Sample share makes this clone medium-sized (0.01 to 0.1%). The chain uses TRBV6-2 or TRBV6-3 and TRBJ1-1; D ambiguous. V lost 2 bases and J 1 base, leaving 5 bases between the germline ends. Germline CDR1 MNHEY, CDR2 SVGEGT. This CDR3 comprises 13 residues. The CDR3 DNA is TGTGCCAGCAGTTACGGAGGGAACACTGAAGCTTTCTTT. Its protein product is CASSYGGNTEAFF.

The CDR3 DNA is TGTGCCAGCAGCCCAAGATATGGCTACACCTTC. Translation: CASSPRYGYTF. The chain has TRBV28 and TRBJ1-2; D remains ambiguous. This CDR3 region has 11 residues. Germline lookup yields CDR1 MDHEN and CDR2 SYDVKM. V lost 6 bases and J 5 bases, leaving 7 bases between the germline ends.

V is TRBV19 and J is TRBJ1-2; D is uncertain. Germline V gene lookup returns CDR1 LNHDA and CDR2 SQIVND (reference sequence). CDR3 size: 14 residues. The V gene lost 3 bases and the J gene lost 8 bases, with 16 bases spanning the gap. Here the CDR3 reads CASSIATRADGYTF. The CDR3 DNA reads TGTGCCAGTAGTATTGCGACCCGGGCAGACGGCTACACCTTC.

This clone was detected only a few times. This sequence joins TRBV20-1 and TRBJ1-1; a weak D match, TRBD1 (5 bases). The CDR3 is made up of 15 amino acids. In germline, CDR1 is DFQATT, CDR2 SNEGSKA (reference sequence). Trimming left V 5 bases short and J 5 bases short, with 21 bases between. The CDR3: CSAVPRVTGSTEAFF. The CDR3 bases are TGCAGTGCTGTCCCCAGGGTTACGGGAAGTACTGAAGCTTTCTTT.

This clone was counted ten times or more. The chain joins TRBV4-2 to TRBJ1-4; no clear D. Germline V CDR1 and CDR2: LGHNA, YNFKEQ. The CDR3 has 15 amino acids. Deletions cut 4 bases from V and 8 bases from J, with 17 bases between. CDR3 nucleotide sequence: TGTGCCAGCAGCCTTAGCGCCCGAGCTGAAGAAAAACTGTTTTTT. Protein sequence: CASSLSARAEEKLFF.

This clone has just one count. CDR3 region: CASIKLASNTGELFF. In DNA, the CDR3 is TGTGCCAGCATCAAACTAGCTTCGAACACCGGGGAGCTGTTTTTT. The chain recombines TRBV7-9 with TRBJ2-2; tentative D call: TRBD2 (6 bases). Germline CDR1 is SEHNR and CDR2 is FQNEAQ (reference sequence). The CDR3 length is 15 residues. The V end was cut by 7 bases, the J end by 0 bases, with 12 bases between.

This clone was counted many times. The J gene is TRBJ2-2, the V gene TRBV9, with 11 bases lining up with TRBD1. Germline V CDR1 and CDR2: SGDLS, YYNGEE. V was clipped by 6 bases and J by 3 bases; unmatched bases: 7. This CDR3 has 16 residues. Here the CDR3 reads CASTGQGAGDTGELFF. CDR3 coding DNA: TGTGCCAGCACCGGACAGGGGGCAGGCGACACCGGGGAGCTGTTTTTT.

This clone was counted once. This sequence joins TRBV20-1 and TRBJ2-5; possibly TRBD2 for D (6 bases). Deletions cut 6 bases from V and 5 bases from J, with 16 bases between. From germline, CDR1 is DFQATT and CDR2 SNEGSKA (reference sequence). CDR3 size: 13 residues. The CDR3 DNA follows: TGCAGTGCGTGGGGGGTGCCTTCGGAGACCCAGTACTTC. Translating gives CSAWGVPSETQYF.

The chain employs TRBV9 and TRBJ2-1; D tentatively reads TRBD1 or TRBD2 (5 bases each). Trimming cost V 4 bases and J 4 bases, with 15 bases left between them. Per germline, CDR1 SGDLS and CDR2 YYNGEE. The CDR3 runs to 15 residues. The CDR3 coding sequence is TGTGCCAGCAGCCCGGTAGGGACCGGGTACAATGAGCAGTTCTTC. Translated, it gives CASSPVGTGYNEQFF.

The genes are TRBV7-3 and TRBJ2-3; the D call may be TRBD1 or TRBD2 (5 bases each). Per germline, CDR1 SGHTA and CDR2 FQGTGA. V gave up 7 bases and J gave up 0 bases, with 11 bases separating them. This CDR3 has 14 amino acids. The DNA for the CDR3 is TGTGCCAGCAACAACGGGGCTAGCACAGATACGCAGTATTTT. The encoded protein is CASNNGASTDTQYF.

The chain is built from TRBV30 and TRBJ2-3; no reliable D call. V was cut by 4 bases and J by 0 bases, with 11 bases left in between. The germline gives CDR1 GTSNPN, CDR2 SVGIG (reference sequence). The CDR3 is 14 residues long. The chain's CDR3 is CAWTKSLSTDTQYF. The DNA of the CDR3 is TGTGCCTGGACGAAGTCCCTGAGCACAGATACGCAGTATTTT.

There are many counts of this clone. The chain has TRBV19 and TRBJ1-5; D is perhaps TRBD1 (5 bases). Per the germline V gene, CDR1 is LNHDA and CDR2 is SQIVND (reference sequence). CDR3 length: 14 residues. V gave up 4 bases and J gave up 2 bases, with 9 bases separating them. CDR3 nucleotide sequence: TGTGCCAGTAGTAGAAGGGGCGGCAATCAGCCCCAGCATTTT. This translates into CASSRRGGNQPQHF. The entire variable domain, with the rest obtained from reference TRBV19 and TRBJ1-5, is as follows: DGGITQSPKYLFRKEGQNVTLSCEQNLNHDAMYWYRQDPGQGLRLIYYSQIVNDFQKGDIAEGYSVSREKKESFPLTVTSAQKNPTAFYLCASSRRGGNQPQHFGDGTRLSIL.

CDR3 bases: TGTGCCAGTAGTATCCAGGGGAAGGGTCACGAGCAGTACTTC. Its protein is CASSIQGKGHEQYF. The V call is TRBV19, the J call TRBJ2-7; a possible D gene is TRBD1 (6 bases). Germline CDR1 reads LNHDA; CDR2 reads SQIVND (reference sequence). The germline V and J ends were trimmed by 3 bases and 5 bases, with 14 bases remaining between them. The CDR3 runs to 14 residues.

The rearrangement joins TRBV12-3 or TRBV12-4 to TRBJ1-2, with 7 bases identical to TRBD1. Trimming removed 6 bases from V and 6 bases from J; junction bases left unmatched: 7. The CDR3 sequence is 13 residues long. The CDR3 coding sequence is TGTGCCAGCAGCCATCAGGGGGGAGATGGCTACACCTTC. Its protein product is CASSHQGGDGYTF.

This clone occurred a few times. The rearrangement joins TRBV7-9 to TRBJ1-2; perhaps TRBD1 as D (5 bases). This CDR3 is 13 amino acids long. Germline CDR1 is SEHNR and CDR2 is FQNEAQ (reference sequence). The V gene lost 5 bases and the J gene lost 8 bases, with 15 bases spanning the gap. CDR3 region: CASSNNAGAGYTF. The CDR3 DNA reads as TGTGCCAGCAGCAACAACGCCGGGGCCGGCTACACCTTC.

This clone is labeled as medium-sized (0.01 to 0.1%). The gene calls are TRBV28 and TRBJ2-7; TRBD2 aligns across 7 bases. The CDR3 contains 15 residues. Germline-derived CDR1 and CDR2 are MDHEN and SYDVKM. Losses at the gene ends were 6 bases for V and 4 bases for J; bases not matched to a gene: 12. This chain's CDR3 is CASSLPGGRGYEQYF. In nucleotides, the CDR3 is TGTGCCAGCAGCCTCCCCGGCGGGAGAGGGTACGAGCAGTACTTC. The full variable domain, rest sourced from reference TRBV28 and TRBJ2-7, is DVKVTQSSRYLVKRTGEKVFLECVQDMDHENMFWYRQDPGLGLRLIYFSYDVKMKEKGDIPEGYSVSREKKERFSLILESASTNQTSMYLCASSLPGGRGYEQYFGPGTRLTVT.

The rearrangement uses TRBV7-9 and TRBJ2-6; D unclear. This CDR3 is built from 14 residues. V lost 1 base and J lost 2, with 3 bases in between. The germline V gene encodes CDR1 SEHNR and CDR2 FQNEAQ (reference sequence). The CDR3 reads CASSLGTGANVLTF. CDR3 nucleotides: TGTGCCAGCAGCTTAGGTACTGGGGCCAACGTCCTGACTTTC.

In this sample, this clone turned up a few times. The chain carries TRBV10-3 and TRBJ2-7; 9 positions agree with TRBD1. This CDR3 spans 15 amino acids. With V trimmed by 4 bases and J by 1 base, 5 bases remained unmatched. Germline V gene lookup returns CDR1 ENHRY and CDR2 SYGVKD. The CDR3 region has the DNA TGTGCCATCAGTGTCCCGGGACAGGGATCCTACGAGCAGTACTTC. Protein: CAISVPGQGSYEQYF.

This clone showed up just a few times. The rearrangement links TRBV27 to TRBJ1-1; no clear D. V was trimmed by 3 bases and J by 11 bases, leaving 13 bases between them. The CDR3 has 12 amino acids. Germline V gene lookup returns CDR1 MNHEY and CDR2 SMNVEV (reference sequence). The CDR3 region has the DNA TGTGCCAGCAGTTTCGATAGGCGTAGGGCTTTCTTT. Amino acids: CASSFDRRRAFF.